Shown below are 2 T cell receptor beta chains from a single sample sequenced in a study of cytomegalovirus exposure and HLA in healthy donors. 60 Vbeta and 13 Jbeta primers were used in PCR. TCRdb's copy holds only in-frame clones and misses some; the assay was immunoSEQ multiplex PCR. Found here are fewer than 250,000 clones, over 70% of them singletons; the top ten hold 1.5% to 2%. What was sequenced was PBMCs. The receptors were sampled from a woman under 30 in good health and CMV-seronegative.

Here the CDR3 DNA reads TGTGCCAGCAGCGCACGACAGGGCAATGAGCAGTTCTTC. Its translation: CASSARQGNEQFF. The chain is built from TRBV5-6 and TRBJ2-1; the match to TRBD1 covers 7 bases. The V gene end was trimmed by 4 bases and the J gene end by 6 bases; junction bases not matched to a gene: 4. This CDR3 is 13 amino acids long. Germline loops: CDR1 SGHDT, CDR2 YYEEEE.

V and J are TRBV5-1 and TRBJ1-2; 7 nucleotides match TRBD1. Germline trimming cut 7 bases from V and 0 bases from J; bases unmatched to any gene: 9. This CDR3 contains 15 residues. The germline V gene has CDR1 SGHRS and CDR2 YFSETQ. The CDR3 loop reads CASFPHGTANYGYTF. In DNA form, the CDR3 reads TGCGCCAGCTTCCCCCATGGGACAGCTAACTATGGCTACACCTTC.